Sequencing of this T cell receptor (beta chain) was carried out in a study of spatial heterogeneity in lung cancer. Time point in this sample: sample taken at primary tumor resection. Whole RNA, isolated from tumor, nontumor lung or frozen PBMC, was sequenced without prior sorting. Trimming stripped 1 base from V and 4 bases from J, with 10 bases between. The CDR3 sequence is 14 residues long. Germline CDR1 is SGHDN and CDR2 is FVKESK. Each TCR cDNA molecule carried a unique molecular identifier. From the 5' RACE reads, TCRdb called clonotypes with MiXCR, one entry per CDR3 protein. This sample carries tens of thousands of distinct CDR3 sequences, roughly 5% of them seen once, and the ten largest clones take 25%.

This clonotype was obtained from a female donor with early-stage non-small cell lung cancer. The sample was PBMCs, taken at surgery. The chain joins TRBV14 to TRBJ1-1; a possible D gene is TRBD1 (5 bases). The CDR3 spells CASSQVRGGTEAFF. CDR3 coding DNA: TGTGCCAGCAGCCAAGTTAGGGGTGGCACTGAAGCTTTCTTT. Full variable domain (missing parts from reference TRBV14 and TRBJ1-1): EAGVTQFPSHSVIEKGQTVTLRCDPISGHDNLYWYRRVMGKEIKFLLHFVKESKQDESGMPNNRFLAERTGGTYSTLKVQPAELEDSGVYFCASSQVRGGTEAFFGQGTRLTVV.